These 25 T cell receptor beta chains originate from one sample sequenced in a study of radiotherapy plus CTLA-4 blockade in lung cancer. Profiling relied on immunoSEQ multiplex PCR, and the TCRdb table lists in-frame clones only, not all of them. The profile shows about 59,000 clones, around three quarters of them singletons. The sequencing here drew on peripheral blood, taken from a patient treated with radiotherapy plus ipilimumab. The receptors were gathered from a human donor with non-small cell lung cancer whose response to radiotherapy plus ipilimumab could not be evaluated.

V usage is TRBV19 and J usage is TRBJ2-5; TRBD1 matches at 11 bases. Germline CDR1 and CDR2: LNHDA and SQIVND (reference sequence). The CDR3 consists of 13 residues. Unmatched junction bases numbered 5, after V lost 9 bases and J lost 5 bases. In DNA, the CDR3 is TGTGCCAGCCAGGGACAGGGGGATGAGACCCAGTACTTC. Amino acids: CASQGQGDETQYF.

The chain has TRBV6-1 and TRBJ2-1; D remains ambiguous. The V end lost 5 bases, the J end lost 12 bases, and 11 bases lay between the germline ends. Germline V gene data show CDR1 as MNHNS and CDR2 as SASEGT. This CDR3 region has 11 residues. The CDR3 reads CASSYMARQFF. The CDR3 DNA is TGTGCCAGCAGTTACATGGCTAGGCAGTTCTTC.

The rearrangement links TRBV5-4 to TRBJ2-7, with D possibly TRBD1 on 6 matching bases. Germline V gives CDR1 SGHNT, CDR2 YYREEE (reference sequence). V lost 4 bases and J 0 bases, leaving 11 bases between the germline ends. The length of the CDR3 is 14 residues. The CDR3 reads CASSIGQSSYEQYF. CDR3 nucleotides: TGTGCCAGCAGCATAGGACAGAGCTCCTACGAGCAGTACTTC.

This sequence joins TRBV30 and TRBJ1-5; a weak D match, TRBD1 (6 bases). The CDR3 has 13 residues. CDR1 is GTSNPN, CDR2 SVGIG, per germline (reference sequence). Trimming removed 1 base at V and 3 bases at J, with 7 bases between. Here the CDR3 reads CAWSGQDNQPQHF. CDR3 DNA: TGTGCCTGGAGTGGACAGGACAATCAGCCCCAGCATTTT.

In DNA, the CDR3 is TGTGCCAGCAGCCAAGACGGAACAGGGCTTGAGAATGAAAAACTGTTTTTT. Translated: CASSQDGTGLENEKLFF. The J gene is TRBJ1-4, the V gene TRBV4-2; the D gene is possibly TRBD1 (6 bases). In germline, CDR1 is LGHNA, CDR2 YNFKEQ. The CDR3 runs 17 residues. Trimming shortened V by 0 bases and J by 5 bases, and 16 bases separated the two germline ends.

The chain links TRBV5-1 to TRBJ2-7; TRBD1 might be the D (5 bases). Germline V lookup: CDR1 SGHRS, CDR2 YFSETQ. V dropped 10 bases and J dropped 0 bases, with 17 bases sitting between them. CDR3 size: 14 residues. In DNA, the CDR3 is TGCGCCTCCAGATTAGGGGCAGACTCCTACGAGCAGTACTTC. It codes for CASRLGADSYEQYF.

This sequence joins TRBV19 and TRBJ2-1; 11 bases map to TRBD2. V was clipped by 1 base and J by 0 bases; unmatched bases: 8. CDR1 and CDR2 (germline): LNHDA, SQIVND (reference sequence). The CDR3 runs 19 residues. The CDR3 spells CASSIGLGSGRASYNEQFF. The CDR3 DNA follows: TGTGCCAGTAGTATAGGGTTGGGTAGCGGGAGGGCCTCCTACAATGAGCAGTTCTTC.

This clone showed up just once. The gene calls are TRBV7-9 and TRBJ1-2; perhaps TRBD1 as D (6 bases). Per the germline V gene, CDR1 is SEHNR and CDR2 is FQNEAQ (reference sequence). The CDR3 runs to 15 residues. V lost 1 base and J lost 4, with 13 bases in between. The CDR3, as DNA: TGTGCCAGCAGCTTAGGACGCCAGGGGTCCTATGGCTACACCTTC. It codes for CASSLGRQGSYGYTF. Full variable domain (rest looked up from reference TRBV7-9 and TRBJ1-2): DTGVSQNPRHKITKRGQNVTFRCDPISEHNRLYWYRQTLGQGPEFLTYFQNEAQLEKSRLLSDRFSAERPKGSFSTLEIQRTEQGDSAMYLCASSLGRQGSYGYTFGSGTRLTVV.

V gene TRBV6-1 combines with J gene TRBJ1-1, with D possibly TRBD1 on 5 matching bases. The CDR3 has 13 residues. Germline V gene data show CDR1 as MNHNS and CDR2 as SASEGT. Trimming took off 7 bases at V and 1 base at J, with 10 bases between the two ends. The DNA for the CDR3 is TGTGCCAGCAACCCGACAGCGAACACTGAAGCTTTCTTT. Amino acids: CASNPTANTEAFF.

CDR3 residues: CASSSSGQGLYGYTF. CDR3 in DNA: TGTGCCAGCAGCTCCTCGGGACAGGGGCTCTATGGCTACACCTTC. This chain connects TRBV7-2 to TRBJ1-2; 10 bases agree with TRBD1. This CDR3 spans 15 amino acids. J was trimmed by 4 bases and V by 4 bases; bases with no gene match: 6. Per germline, CDR1 SGHTA and CDR2 FQGNSA.

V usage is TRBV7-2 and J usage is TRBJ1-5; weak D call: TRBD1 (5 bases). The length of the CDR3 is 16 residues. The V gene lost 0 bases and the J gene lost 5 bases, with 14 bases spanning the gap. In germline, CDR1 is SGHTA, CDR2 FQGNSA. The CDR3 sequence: CASSLAAREGDQPQHF. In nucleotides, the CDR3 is TGTGCCAGCAGCTTAGCCGCCAGGGAAGGGGATCAGCCCCAGCATTTT.

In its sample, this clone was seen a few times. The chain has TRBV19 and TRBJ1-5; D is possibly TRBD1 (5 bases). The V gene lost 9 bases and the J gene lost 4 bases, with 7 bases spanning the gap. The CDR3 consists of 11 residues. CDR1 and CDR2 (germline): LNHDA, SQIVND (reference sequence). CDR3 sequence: CARQANQPQHF. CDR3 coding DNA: TGTGCCAGACAGGCGAATCAGCCCCAGCATTTT.

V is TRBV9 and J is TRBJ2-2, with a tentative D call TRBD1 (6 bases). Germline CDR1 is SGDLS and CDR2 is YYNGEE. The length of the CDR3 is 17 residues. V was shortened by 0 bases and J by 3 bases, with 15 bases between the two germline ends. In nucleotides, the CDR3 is TGTGCCAGCAGCGTAGTGGGTGAACAGGGACACACCGGGGAGCTGTTTTTT. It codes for CASSVVGEQGHTGELFF.

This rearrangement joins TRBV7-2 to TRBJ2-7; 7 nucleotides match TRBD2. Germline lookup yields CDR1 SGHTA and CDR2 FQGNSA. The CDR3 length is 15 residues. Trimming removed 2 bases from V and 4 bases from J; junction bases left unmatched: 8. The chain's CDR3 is CASSLKREAMYEQYF. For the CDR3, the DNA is TGTGCCAGCAGCTTAAAACGGGAGGCGATGTACGAGCAGTACTTC.

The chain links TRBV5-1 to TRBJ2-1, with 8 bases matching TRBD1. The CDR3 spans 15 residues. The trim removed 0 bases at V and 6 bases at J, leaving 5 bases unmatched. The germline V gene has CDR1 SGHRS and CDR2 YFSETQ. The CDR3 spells CASSLETGVINEQFF. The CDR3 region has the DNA TGCGCCAGCAGCTTGGAGACAGGGGTAATCAATGAGCAGTTCTTC.

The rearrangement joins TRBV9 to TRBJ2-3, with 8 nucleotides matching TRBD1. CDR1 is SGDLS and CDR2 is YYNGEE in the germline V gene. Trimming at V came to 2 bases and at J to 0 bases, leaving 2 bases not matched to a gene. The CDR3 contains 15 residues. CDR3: CASSVRQGSTDTQYF. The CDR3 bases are TGTGCCAGCAGCGTGAGACAGGGGAGCACAGATACGCAGTATTTT.

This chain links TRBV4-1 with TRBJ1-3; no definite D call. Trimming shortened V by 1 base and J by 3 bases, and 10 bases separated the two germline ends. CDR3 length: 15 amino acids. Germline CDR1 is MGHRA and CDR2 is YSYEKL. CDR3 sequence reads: CASSQGGLNGNTIYF. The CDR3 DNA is TGCGCCAGCAGCCAAGGAGGGCTAAATGGAAACACCATATATTTT.

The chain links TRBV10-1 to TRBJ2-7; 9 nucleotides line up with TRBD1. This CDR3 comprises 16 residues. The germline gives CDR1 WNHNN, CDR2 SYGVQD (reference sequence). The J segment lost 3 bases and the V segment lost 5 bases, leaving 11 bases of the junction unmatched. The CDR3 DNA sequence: TGCGCCAGCAGTTCTCGCGTCCCGGGACAGGGCTACGAGCAGTACTTC. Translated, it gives CASSSRVPGQGYEQYF.

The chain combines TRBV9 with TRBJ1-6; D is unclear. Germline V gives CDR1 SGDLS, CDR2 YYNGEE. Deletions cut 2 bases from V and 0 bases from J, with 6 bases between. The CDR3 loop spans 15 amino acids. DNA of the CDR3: TGTGCCAGCAGCGTCCGAGGCTCCTATAATTCACCCCTCCACTTT. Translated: CASSVRGSYNSPLHF.

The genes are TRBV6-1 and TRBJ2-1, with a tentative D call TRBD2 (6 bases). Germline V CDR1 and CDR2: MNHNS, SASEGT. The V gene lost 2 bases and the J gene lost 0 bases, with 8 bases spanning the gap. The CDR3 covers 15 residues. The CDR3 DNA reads TGTGCCAGCAGTGAAATGGGGGGCTCCTACAATGAGCAGTTCTTC. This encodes CASSEMGGSYNEQFF.

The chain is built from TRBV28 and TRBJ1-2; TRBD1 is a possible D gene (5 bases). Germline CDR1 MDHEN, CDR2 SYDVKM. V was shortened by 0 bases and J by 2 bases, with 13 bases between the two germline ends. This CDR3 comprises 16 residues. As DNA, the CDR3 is TGTGCCAGCAGTTTATGGACGGCCAGGGCCAACTATGGCTACACCTTC. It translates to CASSLWTARANYGYTF.

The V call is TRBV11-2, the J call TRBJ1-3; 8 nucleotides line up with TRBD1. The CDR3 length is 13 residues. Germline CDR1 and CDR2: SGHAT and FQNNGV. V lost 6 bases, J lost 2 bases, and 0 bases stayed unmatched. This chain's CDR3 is CASRTGAGNTIYF. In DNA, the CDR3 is TGTGCCAGCAGGACAGGGGCTGGAAACACCATATATTTT.

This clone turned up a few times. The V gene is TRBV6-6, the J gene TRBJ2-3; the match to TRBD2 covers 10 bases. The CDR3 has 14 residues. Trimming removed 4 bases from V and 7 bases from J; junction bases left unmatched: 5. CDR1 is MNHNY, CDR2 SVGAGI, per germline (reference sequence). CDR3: CASSLGTSDNTQYF. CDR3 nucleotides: TGTGCCAGCAGTTTGGGGACTAGCGATAATACGCAGTATTTT.

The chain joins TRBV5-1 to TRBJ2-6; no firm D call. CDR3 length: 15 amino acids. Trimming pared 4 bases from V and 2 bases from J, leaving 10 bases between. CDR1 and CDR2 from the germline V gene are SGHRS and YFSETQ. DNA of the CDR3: TGCGCCAGCAGCGATTACTCGGCTGGGGCCAACGTCCTGACTTTC. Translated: CASSDYSAGANVLTF.

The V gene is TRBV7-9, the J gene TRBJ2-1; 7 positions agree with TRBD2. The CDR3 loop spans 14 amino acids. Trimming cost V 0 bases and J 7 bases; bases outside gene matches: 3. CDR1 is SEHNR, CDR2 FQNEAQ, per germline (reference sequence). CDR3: CASSLAQGGNEQFF. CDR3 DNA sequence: TGTGCCAGCAGCTTAGCTCAGGGAGGGAATGAGCAGTTCTTC.